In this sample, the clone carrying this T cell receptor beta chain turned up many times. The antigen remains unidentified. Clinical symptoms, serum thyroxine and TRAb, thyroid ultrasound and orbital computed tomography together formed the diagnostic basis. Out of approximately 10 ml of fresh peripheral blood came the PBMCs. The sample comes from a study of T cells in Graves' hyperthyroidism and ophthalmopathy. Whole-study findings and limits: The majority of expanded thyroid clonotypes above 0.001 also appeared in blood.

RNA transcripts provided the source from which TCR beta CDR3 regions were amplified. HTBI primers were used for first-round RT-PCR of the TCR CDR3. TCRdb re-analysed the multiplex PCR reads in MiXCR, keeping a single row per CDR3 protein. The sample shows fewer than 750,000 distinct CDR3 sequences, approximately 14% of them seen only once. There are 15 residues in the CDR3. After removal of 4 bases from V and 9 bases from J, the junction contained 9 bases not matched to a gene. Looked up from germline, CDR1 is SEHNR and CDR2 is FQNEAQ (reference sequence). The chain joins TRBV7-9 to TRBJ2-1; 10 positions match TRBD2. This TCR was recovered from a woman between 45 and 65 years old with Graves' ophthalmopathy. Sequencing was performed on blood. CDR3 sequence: CASSSSGRVPREQFF. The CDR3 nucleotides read TGTGCCAGCAGCTCAAGCGGGAGGGTCCCCCGTGAGCAGTTCTTC.